These 28 T cell receptor beta chains share one sample of origin, sequenced in a study of T cells in Graves' hyperthyroidism and ophthalmopathy. TCR beta CDR3 regions were amplified from RNA. Initially, a first-round RT-PCR of the TCR CDR3 employed the HTBI primer set. TCRdb re-called the multiplex PCR reads with MiXCR, one entry per CDR3 protein. The sample records 300,000 to 350,000 distinct CDR3 sequences, around 23% being singletons. The source material was blood. Receptors originate from a woman in her forties or fifties with Graves' hyperthyroidism.

The chain couples TRBV20-1 to TRBJ2-5; 7 nucleotides match TRBD2. The CDR3 contains 15 residues. From germline, CDR1 is DFQATT and CDR2 SNEGSKA (reference sequence). The V segment lost 5 bases and the J segment 4 bases; nucleotides outside the gene matches: 13. The CDR3 spells CSAWGRGGSSETQYF. The CDR3 DNA reads TGCAGTGCTTGGGGTAGGGGAGGGTCCTCAGAGACCCAGTACTTC.

This clonotype was seen at least ten times. This chain connects TRBV28 to TRBJ2-5; maybe TRBD1 (6 bases). V lost 5 bases, J lost 6 bases, and 16 bases lay in between. The CDR3 spans 14 residues. Germline loops: CDR1 MDHEN, CDR2 SYDVKM. For the CDR3, the DNA is TGTGCCAGCAGTCCCCAGGGGAGTCGGAAGACCCAGTACTTC. This encodes CASSPQGSRKTQYF.

V and J are TRBV28 and TRBJ2-2; TRBD1 matches at 7 bases. After removal of 6 bases from V and 1 base from J, the junction contained 11 bases not matched to a gene. This CDR3 has 17 amino acids. Germline assignment: CDR1 MDHEN and CDR2 SYDVKM. CDR3 sequence: CASSEIPGQLNTGELFF. Here the CDR3 DNA reads TGTGCCAGCAGCGAAATCCCGGGACAGTTGAACACCGGGGAGCTGTTTTTT.

This chain uses TRBV7-9 with TRBJ1-4; the match to TRBD1 covers 7 bases. CDR3 length: 17 residues. The germline gives CDR1 SEHNR, CDR2 FQNEAQ (reference sequence). The J segment lost 0 bases and the V segment lost 1 base, leaving 5 bases of the junction unmatched. DNA of the CDR3: TGTGCCAGCAGCTTAGGGGACAGAATAGCAACTAATGAAAAACTGTTTTTT. Protein product: CASSLGDRIATNEKLFF.

This clonotype was counted at least ten times. This chain uses TRBV2 with TRBJ1-1; possibly TRBD1 for D (6 bases). V was pared by 8 bases and J by 4 bases, with 17 bases between. Germline assignment: CDR1 SNHLY and CDR2 FYNNEI. The CDR3 extends over 14 amino acids. CDR3 residues: CASDEQGPSTEAFF. The CDR3 DNA reads as TGTGCCAGCGATGAACAGGGTCCGAGCACTGAAGCTTTCTTT.

This clonotype was observed at least ten times. The chain has TRBV6-5 and TRBJ2-7, with D perhaps matching TRBD1 (6 bases). The CDR3 extends over 17 amino acids. Between the trimmed V and J ends, which lost 1 base and 2 bases, there was a span of 18 bases. Germline V gene sequence: CDR1 MNHEY, CDR2 SVGAGI. For the CDR3, the DNA is TGTGCCAGCAGTTACTTCCCCGCGACAGGTACCACCTACGAGCAGTACTTC. It is translated as CASSYFPATGTTYEQYF.

In this sample, this clonotype turned up many times. The chain couples TRBV7-2 to TRBJ2-4; 7 positions agree with TRBD1. CDR1 SGHTA and CDR2 FQGNSA come from the germline V gene. V gave up 2 bases and J gave up 6 bases; unmatched junction bases: 7. This CDR3 is built from 15 residues. CDR3 region: CASSLRGQRGNIQYF. DNA of the CDR3: TGTGCCAGCAGCTTAAGGGGACAGAGGGGAAACATTCAGTACTTC.

This clonotype was detected once. The V gene is TRBV6-9, the J gene TRBJ1-1; D call uncertain. Germline V gene lookup returns CDR1 MNHGY and CDR2 SVAAGI. The length of the CDR3 is 12 residues. Trimming cost V 6 bases and J 3 bases, with 8 bases left between them. The CDR3 sequence is CASRYFDTEAFF. Here the CDR3 DNA reads TGTGCCAGCAGGTACTTTGACACTGAAGCTTTCTTT.

In DNA form, the CDR3 reads TGTGCCAGCAGCCAAGCTGCGGACAGGTTTAACTATGGCTACACCTTC. It yields the protein CASSQAADRFNYGYTF. The chain recombines TRBV4-2 with TRBJ1-2; 7 bases line up with TRBD1. CDR1 is LGHNA and CDR2 is YNFKEQ in the germline V gene. V lost 1 base and J lost 1; bases outside the gene matches: 6. There are 16 residues in the CDR3.

This clonotype has only a few counts. The J gene is TRBJ1-4, the V gene TRBV20-1, with TRBD1 identical over 8 bases. CDR1 DFQATT and CDR2 SNEGSKA come from the germline V gene (reference sequence). Trimming removed 0 bases from V and 7 bases from J; junction bases left unmatched: 10. The CDR3 is made up of 16 amino acids. CDR3 amino acids: CSARDLAGGAFEKLFF. CDR3 bases: TGCAGTGCTAGAGATCTGGCAGGGGGCGCGTTTGAAAAACTGTTTTTT.

J is TRBJ1-1 and V is TRBV6-1; D remains unclear. The CDR3 is 12 amino acids. CDR1 is MNHNS, CDR2 SASEGT, per germline. Trimming removed 4 bases from V and 4 bases from J, with 7 bases in between. The CDR3, as DNA: TGTGCCAGCAGTGTCGGGGTCACTGAAGCTTTCTTT. Amino acid sequence: CASSVGVTEAFF.

This clonotype showed up many times. The genes are TRBV12-3 or TRBV12-4 and TRBJ2-7; 9 bases fit TRBD1. This CDR3 has 17 amino acids. With V trimmed by 5 bases and J by 3 bases, 14 bases remained unmatched. Here the CDR3 reads CASSPSDGTGRSYEQYF. CDR3 sequence (DNA): TGTGCCAGCAGTCCTTCGGACGGGACAGGGAGAAGCTACGAGCAGTACTTC.

This clonotype came up many times. This chain links TRBV5-1 with TRBJ1-1; the D gene is possibly TRBD1 (5 bases). Per germline, CDR1 SGHRS and CDR2 YFSETQ. CDR3 length: 14 amino acids. Trimming pared 2 bases from V and 6 bases from J, leaving 14 bases between. The CDR3 is CASSFGPEGPEAFF. CDR3 DNA: TGCGCCAGCAGCTTCGGGCCGGAGGGGCCTGAAGCTTTCTTT.

This clonotype was found many times. CDR3 nucleotides: TGTGCCAGCAGCTTAGATGCGCCCCTCGAGCAGTACTTC. Translation gives CASSLDAPLEQYF. The V and J genes are TRBV11-2 and TRBJ2-7; D unresolved. CDR1 SGHAT and CDR2 FQNNGV come from the germline V gene. The CDR3 is made up of 13 amino acids. The V end lost 0 bases, the J end lost 6 bases, and 9 bases lay between the germline ends. The full variable domain, completed using reference TRBV11-2 and TRBJ2-7, is EAGVAQSPRYKIIEKRQSVAFWCNPISGHATLYWYQQILGQGPKLLIQFQNNGVVDDSQLPKDRFSAERLKGVDSTLKIQPAKLEDSAVYLCASSLDAPLEQYFGPGTRLTVT.

This clonotype has at least ten counts. J is TRBJ2-7 and V is TRBV11-2; TRBD2 matches at 8 bases. This CDR3 contains 17 residues. V was pared by 5 bases and J by 5 bases, with 17 bases of the junction left unmatched. The germline gives CDR1 SGHAT, CDR2 FQNNGV. CDR3 region: CASSPSSWSGRDHEQYF. CDR3 nucleotide sequence: TGTGCCAGCAGCCCCTCATCGTGGAGCGGGAGAGACCACGAGCAGTACTTC.

This clonotype was recorded a few times. The chain carries TRBV19 and TRBJ1-5; perhaps TRBD1 as D (5 bases). Germline loops: CDR1 LNHDA, CDR2 SQIVND (reference sequence). This CDR3 comprises 14 residues. The V gene lost 7 bases and the J gene lost 7 bases, with 17 bases spanning the gap. The DNA for the CDR3 is TGTGCCAGTACCCATTTGGACATCAGGCAGCCCCAGCATTTT. This encodes CASTHLDIRQPQHF.

The gene calls are TRBV6-2 or TRBV6-3 and TRBJ1-5, with D unresolved. Trimming stripped 5 bases from V and 0 bases from J, with 11 bases between. The CDR3 consists of 15 residues. The germline V gene has CDR1 MNHEY and CDR2 SVGEGT. In DNA form, the CDR3 reads TGTGCCAGCAGTAGCACAAGTTTTAGCAATCAGCCCCAGCATTTT. Translating gives CASSSTSFSNQPQHF.

This rearrangement joins TRBV3-1 to TRBJ1-2; TRBD1 agrees at 8 bases. The CDR3 runs 16 residues. Germline CDR1 reads LGHDT; CDR2 reads YNNKEL (reference sequence). The V gene end was trimmed by 3 bases and the J gene end by 0 bases; junction bases not matched to a gene: 6. CDR3 residues: CASSQGGQGANYGYTF. Written as DNA, the CDR3 is TGTGCCAGCAGCCAGGGAGGACAGGGAGCTAACTATGGCTACACCTTC.

This clonotype was counted many times. V is TRBV7-9 and J is TRBJ2-5, with D maybe TRBD2 (5 bases). Germline V gene data show CDR1 as SEHNR and CDR2 as FQNEAQ (reference sequence). Trimming shortened V by 4 bases and J by 3 bases, and 15 bases separated the two germline ends. The CDR3 consists of 15 residues. The CDR3 DNA reads TGTGCCAGCAGCTCTTCCCGGGGTAGGGAAGAGACCCAGTACTTC. Its translation is CASSSSRGREETQYF.

This clonotype appeared once. The rearrangement uses TRBV2 and TRBJ1-2, with D perhaps TRBD1 (6 bases). Trimming stripped 1 base from V and 4 bases from J, with 13 bases between. Per germline, CDR1 SNHLY and CDR2 FYNNEI. The CDR3 is 15 amino acids. CDR3 in amino acids: CASSEGRGLGYGYTF. The CDR3 DNA sequence: TGTGCCAGCAGTGAAGGCCGGGGGCTAGGCTATGGCTACACCTTC.

The table lists this clonotype with many counts. V usage is TRBV6-1 and J usage is TRBJ2-3; perhaps TRBD1 as D (6 bases). CDR3 length equals 17 residues. CDR1 is MNHNS and CDR2 is SASEGT in the germline V gene. Trimming took off 3 bases at V and 0 bases at J, with 16 bases between the two ends. CDR3 protein: CASSDKRTVSSTDTQYF. The CDR3 nucleotides read TGTGCCAGCAGTGATAAAAGGACAGTGTCTAGCACAGATACGCAGTATTTT.

This chain links TRBV10-2 with TRBJ2-1; 12 bases are a match to TRBD2. The CDR3 totals 15 residues. Germline V CDR1 and CDR2: WSHSY, SAAADI. Germline trimming cut 9 bases from V and 3 bases from J; bases unmatched to any gene: 6. The CDR3 DNA is TGCGCCAGTAAACTAGCGGGGGGTTACTACAATGAGCAGTTCTTC. Amino acid sequence: CASKLAGGYYNEQFF.

This clonotype came up many times. This chain joins TRBV20-1 and TRBJ2-3; D is uncertain. V shed 7 bases and J shed 1 base, with 9 bases lying between them. This CDR3 is built from 12 residues. The germline V gene has CDR1 DFQATT and CDR2 SNEGSKA (reference sequence). The CDR3 nucleotides are TGCAGTGGAATACCAGGCACAGATACGCAGTATTTT. Amino acids: CSGIPGTDTQYF.

In this sample, this clonotype turned up a few times. The genes are TRBV2 and TRBJ2-7, with D possibly being TRBD2 (6 bases). Germline values: CDR1 SNHLY, CDR2 FYNNEI. CDR3 size: 21 residues. The germline V and J ends were trimmed by 4 bases and 0 bases, with 31 bases remaining between them. CDR3 region: CASSASRESLARARSSYEQYF. The DNA of the CDR3 is TGTGCCAGCAGTGCATCTCGAGAGAGTCTAGCGAGAGCGAGGAGCTCCTACGAGCAGTACTTC.

This clonotype was counted ten times or more. This sequence joins TRBV12-5 and TRBJ2-3; tentative D call: TRBD1 (6 bases). The CDR3 loop spans 16 amino acids. Germline V gene data show CDR1 as LGHNT and CDR2 as FRNRAP. Trimming took off 1 base at V and 3 bases at J, with 14 bases between the two ends. The CDR3 sequence: CASGLGNRERTDTQYF. The CDR3 coding sequence is TGTGCTAGTGGTTTGGGCAACAGGGAGCGGACAGATACGCAGTATTTT.

This clonotype has ten or more counts. The gene calls are TRBV12-3 or TRBV12-4 and TRBJ1-5; 9 nucleotides align to TRBD1. The trim removed 6 bases at V and 4 bases at J, leaving 4 bases unmatched. The CDR3 is made up of 14 amino acids. CDR3 in amino acids: CASRVQGANQPQHF. As DNA, the CDR3 is TGTGCCAGCAGGGTACAGGGGGCAAATCAGCCCCAGCATTTT.

This clonotype was picked up many times. This chain connects TRBV10-3 to TRBJ2-7, with 8 bases lining up with TRBD2. The germline V gene has CDR1 ENHRY and CDR2 SYGVKD. The CDR3 is 13 amino acids. With 10 bases clipped from V and 5 bases from J, the junction kept 10 bases outside the gene matches. CDR3 in DNA: TGTGCCACCAGAGACGGGGGGGGGGACGAGCAGTACTTC. Residues: CATRDGGGDEQYF.

Ten or more counts support this clonotype. The J gene is TRBJ1-5, the V gene TRBV19; 7 positions agree with TRBD1. The germline gives CDR1 LNHDA, CDR2 SQIVND (reference sequence). This CDR3 comprises 16 residues. Unmatched junction bases numbered 5, after V lost 0 bases and J lost 3 bases. The CDR3 bases are TGTGCCAGTAGTATAGATTGGGGACAGCCCAATCAGCCCCAGCATTTT. Translation: CASSIDWGQPNQPQHF.